The clone carrying this TCR beta chain was found many times. The data originate from a study of T-cell reconstitution after alpha-beta-depleted transplantation in children. A TCRbeta library incorporating unique molecular identifiers was prepared. TCRdb analysed the PCR reads with MiXCR anew, one entry per CDR3 protein. The table includes roughly 200,000 distinct CDR3 sequences, 13% to 15% detected once. Germline V gene lookup returns CDR1 SGHKS and CDR2 YYEKEE (reference sequence). This CDR3 region has 13 residues. The V gene lost 1 base and the J gene lost 8 bases, with 12 bases spanning the gap. The chain recombines TRBV5-5 with TRBJ1-2; possible D gene TRBD1, 5 bases. The specimen comprised PBMCs from the stem cell graft donor, sampled from the stem cell graft. The receptor was derived from a human donor who donated a stem cell graft to a child with acute lymphoblastic leukemia. The CDR3 DNA sequence: TGTGCCAGCAGCTTGCTCGGGACCTCCGGCTACACCTTC. Translation: CASSLLGTSGYTF.